This TCR beta chain was found in a study of cytomegalovirus exposure and HLA in healthy donors. Study observations and caveats: TCR beta sequences numbering 15,000 to 20,000 were associated with HLA alleles at 0.05 false discovery rate in a later analysis. The listing of approximately 160 TCR beta chains classed them as cytomegalovirus-associated.

PCR used 60 Vbeta primers and 13 Jbeta primers. Assay used: immunoSEQ multiplex PCR; TCRdb lists only in-frame clones, some missing. The top ten hold about 4.3% of the sample, which has about 100,000 clones, more than 80% seen once. CDR1 is MNHEY and CDR2 is SMNVEV in the germline V gene (reference sequence). CDR3 size: 16 residues. J gave up 2 bases and V 8 bases, and 10 bases lay outside the gene matches. On this clone: Its target is not known.

Sequencing was performed on PBMCs. This TCR was recovered from a young man in good health and CMV-seronegative. The V gene is TRBV27, the J gene TRBJ2-7; TRBD2 matches 12 bases. In nucleotides, the CDR3 is TGTGCCAGCGGGGGACTAGCGGGCGAAGTGGCCTACGAGCAGTACTTC. Translated: CASGGLAGEVAYEQYF.